This TCR beta chain was sequenced for a study of metastatic and nonmetastatic thyroid tumors. Notes on the study in general: Within blood and tumor, benign nodules reportedly had significantly lower TCR beta diversity than malignant thyroid tumors did.

Thyroid surgery was preceded by no treatment in any patient. This clone has ten or more counts. Its antigen is not known. TCRdb reanalyzed the PCR reads via MiXCR. The sample contains some 30,000 clones, 25% to 35% of which appear only once. The CDR3 consists of 15 residues. Trimming stripped 5 bases from V and 0 bases from J, with 11 bases between. Germline loops: CDR1 KGHSH, CDR2 LQKENI. The origin of this receptor is a female donor with papillary thyroid cancer or a benign thyroid nodule (not recorded which). Some clones in this sample may be carry-over from other donors' samples. What was sequenced was blood. The V call is TRBV18, the J call TRBJ1-5, with D unresolved. CDR3 coding DNA: TGTGCCAGCTCATACGATCCTTATAGCAATCAGCCCCAGCATTTT. Its protein is CASSYDPYSNQPQHF.